A single sample is the source of the 10 T cell receptor beta chains below, sequenced in a study of blood T cells in healthy people across ages. Next came a second PCR, run for about 7 to 12 cycles, which used a sample-barcoded 5' primer along with a J-beta primer mix. TCRdb reprocessed the 5' RACE reads via MiXCR and lists one record per CDR3 protein. The sample consists of more than 650,000 distinct CDR3 sequences, approximately 53% of them appearing once. What was sequenced was blood. All receptors come from an elderly man in good health.

The rearrangement links TRBV3-1 to TRBJ1-6, with no clear D. CDR3 length equals 18 residues. Germline-derived CDR1 and CDR2 are LGHDT and YNNKEL (reference sequence). V lost 1 base to trimming and J lost 10 bases, with 23 bases between them. Written as DNA, the CDR3 is TGTGCCAGCAGCCAAGTTTTCGGTGAGAGGAGGGCAAGGTCACCCCTCCACTTT. Protein: CASSQVFGERRARSPLHF.

In this sample, this clonotype turned up once. The CDR3 region is CASSRDFSYYGQYF. As DNA, the CDR3 is TGCGCCAGCAGCAGGGACTTCTCCTATTACGGGCAGTACTTC. The chain joins TRBV4-1 to TRBJ2-5; D is possibly TRBD2 (6 bases). The CDR3 is 14 amino acids. Germline V gene data show CDR1 as MGHRA and CDR2 as YSYEKL. The V gene lost 5 bases and the J gene lost 11 bases, with 21 bases spanning the gap.

The chain joins TRBV28 to TRBJ1-1; no reliable D call. This CDR3 contains 13 residues. The V gene's germline CDR1 is MDHEN and CDR2 SYDVKM. Deletions cut 2 bases from V and 3 bases from J, with 7 bases between. CDR3 sequence reads: CASSLRQHTEAFF. The CDR3 DNA follows: TGTGCCAGCAGTTTACGCCAGCACACTGAAGCTTTCTTT.

V gene TRBV27 combines with J gene TRBJ2-3, with 7 bases fitting TRBD1. Germline-derived CDR1 and CDR2 are MNHEY and SMNVEV (reference sequence). CDR3 size: 13 residues. Trimming took 4 bases from V and 14 from J; bases not matched to a gene: 12. CDR3 residues: CASSSQQGRYAYF. In DNA, the CDR3 is TGTGCCAGCAGTTCGCAACAGGGGAGATACGCGTATTTT.

The chain carries TRBV27 and TRBJ2-3, with D tentatively TRBD1 (6 bases). The germline CDR1 and CDR2 sequences are MNHEY and SMNVEV (reference sequence). V was cut by 6 bases and J by 2 bases, with 18 bases left in between. This CDR3 region has 16 residues. The CDR3, as DNA: TGTGCCAGCAGACCCGGGACACCGATCCTCACAGATACGCAGTATTTT. Protein sequence: CASRPGTPILTDTQYF.

This chain uses TRBV5-1 with TRBJ2-3; 9 bases are shared with TRBD1. Unmatched junction bases numbered 13, after V lost 3 bases and J lost 14 bases. CDR1 and CDR2 (germline): SGHRS, YFSETQ. This CDR3 comprises 14 residues. CDR3 sequence reads: CASSWKQGAGYAYF. CDR3 in DNA: TGCGCCAGCAGCTGGAAACAGGGGGCCGGATACGCGTATTTT.

This clonotype was counted only a few times. The V call is TRBV7-2, the J call TRBJ2-5, with D perhaps TRBD1 or TRBD2 (5 bases each). The V gene lost 0 bases and the J gene lost 5 bases, with 16 bases spanning the gap. The CDR3 totals 16 residues. CDR1 SGHTA and CDR2 FQGNSA come from the germline V gene. CDR3 region: CASSLALGLGRETQYF. The DNA of the CDR3 is TGTGCCAGCAGCTTAGCGCTTGGATTGGGACGGGAGACCCAGTACTTC. The full variable domain, with the rest looked up from reference TRBV7-2 and TRBJ2-5, is GAGVSQSPSNKVTEKGKDVELRCDPISGHTALYWYRQSLGQGLEFLIYFQGNSAPDKSGLPSDRFSAERTGGSVSTLTIQRTQQEDSAVYLCASSLALGLGRETQYFGPGTRLLVL.

There are a few counts of this clonotype. This chain connects TRBV29-1 to TRBJ2-3; no clear D. There are 15 residues in the CDR3. Germline V gives CDR1 SQVTM, CDR2 ANQGSEA. The V and J ends lost 2 bases and 5 bases respectively, with 17 bases between them. In nucleotides, the CDR3 is TGCAGCGTTGAAAAGGGCAGCTCCCGGAGAGATACGCAGTATTTT. Protein sequence: CSVEKGSSRRDTQYF.

This chain uses TRBV7-8 with TRBJ1-4; D is undetermined. Germline loops: CDR1 SGHVS, CDR2 FQNEAQ. The CDR3 has 15 residues. Deletions cut 4 bases from V and 8 bases from J, with 17 bases between. The CDR3: CASSSNVRRAEKLFF. The CDR3 DNA reads as TGTGCCAGCAGCTCCAACGTCAGGAGAGCCGAAAAACTGTTTTTT.

There are a few counts of this clonotype. The CDR3 sequence is CASITKLPLSNQPQHF. For the CDR3, the DNA is TGTGCCAGCATTACAAAGCTCCCTCTTAGCAATCAGCCCCAGCATTTT. V usage is TRBV11-3 and J usage is TRBJ1-5, with D hard to call. The CDR3 runs 16 residues. V was clipped by 7 bases and J by 0 bases, with 16 bases between them. The germline CDR1 and CDR2 sequences are SGHNT and YENEEA.